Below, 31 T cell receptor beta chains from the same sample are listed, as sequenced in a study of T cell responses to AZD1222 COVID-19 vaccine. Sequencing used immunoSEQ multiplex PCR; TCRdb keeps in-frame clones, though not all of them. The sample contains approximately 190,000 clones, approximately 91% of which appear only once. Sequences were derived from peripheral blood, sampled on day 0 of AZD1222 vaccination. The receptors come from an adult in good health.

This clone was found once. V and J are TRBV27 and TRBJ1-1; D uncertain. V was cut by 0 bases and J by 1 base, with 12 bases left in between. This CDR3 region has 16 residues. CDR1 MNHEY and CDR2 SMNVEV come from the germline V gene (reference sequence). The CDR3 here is CASSLSVTRGNTEAFF. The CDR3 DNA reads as TGTGCCAGCAGTTTATCCGTCACTCGAGGGAACACTGAAGCTTTCTTT.

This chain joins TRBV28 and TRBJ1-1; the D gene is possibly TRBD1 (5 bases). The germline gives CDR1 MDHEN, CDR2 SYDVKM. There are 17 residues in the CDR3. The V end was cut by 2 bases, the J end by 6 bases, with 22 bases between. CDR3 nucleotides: TGTGCCAGCAGTTTACTTCCCTACTTCGGGGCGCTCGCTGAAGCTTTCTTT. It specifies CASSLLPYFGALAEAFF.

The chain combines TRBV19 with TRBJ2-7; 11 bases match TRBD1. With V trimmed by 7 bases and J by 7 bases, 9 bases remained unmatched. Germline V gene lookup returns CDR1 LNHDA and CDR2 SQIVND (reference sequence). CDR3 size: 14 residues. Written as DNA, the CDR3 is TGTGCCAGTAATCCGAGGACAGGGGGCTTGGAGCAGTACTTC. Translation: CASNPRTGGLEQYF.

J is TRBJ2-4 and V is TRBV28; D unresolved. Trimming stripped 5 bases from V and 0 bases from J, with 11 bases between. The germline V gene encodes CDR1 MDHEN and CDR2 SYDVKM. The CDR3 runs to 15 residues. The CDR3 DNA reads TGTGCCAGCAGTCCTCATGACCTAGCCAAAAACATTCAGTACTTC. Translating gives CASSPHDLAKNIQYF.

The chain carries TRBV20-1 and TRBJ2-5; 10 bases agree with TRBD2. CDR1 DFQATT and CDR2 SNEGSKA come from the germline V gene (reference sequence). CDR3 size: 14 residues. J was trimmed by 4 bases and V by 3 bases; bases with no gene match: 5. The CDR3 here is CSASRLAGVETQYF. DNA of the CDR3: TGCAGTGCTAGTAGGCTAGCGGGAGTAGAGACCCAGTACTTC.

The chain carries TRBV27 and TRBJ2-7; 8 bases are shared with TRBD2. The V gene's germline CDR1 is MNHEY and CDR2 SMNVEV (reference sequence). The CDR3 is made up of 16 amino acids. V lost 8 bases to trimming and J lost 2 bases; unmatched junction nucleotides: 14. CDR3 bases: TGTGCCAGCGCGATCGGGAGGGCAGGATTTACCTACGAGCAGTACTTC. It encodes CASAIGRAGFTYEQYF.

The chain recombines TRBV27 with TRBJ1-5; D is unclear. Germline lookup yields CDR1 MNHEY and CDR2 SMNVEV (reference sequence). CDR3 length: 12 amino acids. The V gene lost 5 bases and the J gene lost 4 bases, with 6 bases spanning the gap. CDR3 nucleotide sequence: TGTGCCAGCAGTAGCCCGAATCAGCCCCAGCATTTT. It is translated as CASSSPNQPQHF.

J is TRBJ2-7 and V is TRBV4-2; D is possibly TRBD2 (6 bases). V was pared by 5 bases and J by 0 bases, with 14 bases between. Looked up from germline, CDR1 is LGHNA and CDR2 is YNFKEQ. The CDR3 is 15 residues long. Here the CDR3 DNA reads TGTGCCAGCAGCACTAGCCGGGGCAACTCCTACGAGCAGTACTTC. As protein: CASSTSRGNSYEQYF.

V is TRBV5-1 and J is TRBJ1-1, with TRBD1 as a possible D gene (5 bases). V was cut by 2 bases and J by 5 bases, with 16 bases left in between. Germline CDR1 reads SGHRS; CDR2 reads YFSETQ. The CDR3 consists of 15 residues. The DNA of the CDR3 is TGCGCCAGCAGCTTAGTCGGGGGAGCCAGAACTGAAGCTTTCTTT. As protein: CASSLVGGARTEAFF.

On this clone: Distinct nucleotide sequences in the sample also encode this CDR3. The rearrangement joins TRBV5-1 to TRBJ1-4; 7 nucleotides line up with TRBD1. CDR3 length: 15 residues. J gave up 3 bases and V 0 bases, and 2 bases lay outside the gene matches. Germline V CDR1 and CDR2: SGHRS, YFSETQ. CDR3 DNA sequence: TGCGCCAGCAGCTTGGCCGGGACAGCTAATGAAAAACTGTTTTTT. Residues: CASSLAGTANEKLFF.

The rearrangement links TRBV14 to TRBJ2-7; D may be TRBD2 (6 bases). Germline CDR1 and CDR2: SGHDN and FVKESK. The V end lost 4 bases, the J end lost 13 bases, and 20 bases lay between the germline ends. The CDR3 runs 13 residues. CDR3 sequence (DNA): TGTGCCAGCAGCCCCCGGATCGGGACTGTTCAATACTTC. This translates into CASSPRIGTVQYF.

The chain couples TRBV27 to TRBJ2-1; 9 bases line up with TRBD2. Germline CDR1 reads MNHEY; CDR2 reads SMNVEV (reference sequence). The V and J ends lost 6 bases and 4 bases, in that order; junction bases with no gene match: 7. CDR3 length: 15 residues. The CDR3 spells CASSSSGGPYNEQFF. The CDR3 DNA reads TGTGCCAGCAGCAGTAGCGGGGGCCCTTACAATGAGCAGTTCTTC.

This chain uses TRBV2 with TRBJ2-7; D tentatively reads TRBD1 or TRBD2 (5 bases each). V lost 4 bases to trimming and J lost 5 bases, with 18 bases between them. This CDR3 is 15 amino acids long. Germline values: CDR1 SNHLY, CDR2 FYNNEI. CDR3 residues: CASSGRSGRRDEQYF. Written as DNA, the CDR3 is TGTGCCAGCAGTGGGAGGTCAGGGAGAAGGGACGAGCAGTACTTC.

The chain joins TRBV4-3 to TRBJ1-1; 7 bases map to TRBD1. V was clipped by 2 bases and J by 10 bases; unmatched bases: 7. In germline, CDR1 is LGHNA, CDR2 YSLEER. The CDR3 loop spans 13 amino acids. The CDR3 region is CASSQSVAGGAFF. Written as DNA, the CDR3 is TGCGCCAGCAGCCAAAGTGTTGCAGGGGGAGCTTTCTTT.

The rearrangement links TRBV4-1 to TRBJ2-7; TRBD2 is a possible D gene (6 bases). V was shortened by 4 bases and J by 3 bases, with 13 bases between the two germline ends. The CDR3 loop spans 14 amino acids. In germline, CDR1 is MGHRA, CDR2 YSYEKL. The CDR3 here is CASSRGTGDYEQYF. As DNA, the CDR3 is TGCGCCAGCAGCCGAGGGACGGGAGACTACGAGCAGTACTTC.

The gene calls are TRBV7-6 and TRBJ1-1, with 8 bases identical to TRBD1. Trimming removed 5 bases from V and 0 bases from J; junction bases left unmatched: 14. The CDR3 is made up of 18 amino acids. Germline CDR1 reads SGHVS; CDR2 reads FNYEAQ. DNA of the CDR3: TGTGCCAGCAGCCCCTGGACAGGGTTGGACCAAATGAACACTGAAGCTTTCTTT. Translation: CASSPWTGLDQMNTEAFF. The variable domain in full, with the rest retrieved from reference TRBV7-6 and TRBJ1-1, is GAGVSQSPRYKVTKRGQDVALRCDPISGHVSLYWYRQALGQGPEFLTYFNYEAQQDKSGLPNDRFSAERPEGSISTLTIQRTEQRDSAMYRCASSPWTGLDQMNTEAFFGQGTRLTVV.

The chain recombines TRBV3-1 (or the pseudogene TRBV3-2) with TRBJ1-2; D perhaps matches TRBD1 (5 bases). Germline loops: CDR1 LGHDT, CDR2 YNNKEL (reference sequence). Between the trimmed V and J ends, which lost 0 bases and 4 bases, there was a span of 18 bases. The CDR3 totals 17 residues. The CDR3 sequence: CASSQDEVAGIIYGYTF. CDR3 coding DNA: TGTGCCAGCAGCCAAGATGAAGTCGCAGGGATTATCTATGGCTACACCTTC.

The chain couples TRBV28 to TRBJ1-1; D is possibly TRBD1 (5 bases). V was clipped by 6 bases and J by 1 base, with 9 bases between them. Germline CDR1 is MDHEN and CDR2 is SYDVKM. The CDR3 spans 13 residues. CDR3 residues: CASSRGQNTEAFF. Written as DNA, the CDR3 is TGTGCCAGCAGCCGAGGACAGAACACTGAAGCTTTCTTT.

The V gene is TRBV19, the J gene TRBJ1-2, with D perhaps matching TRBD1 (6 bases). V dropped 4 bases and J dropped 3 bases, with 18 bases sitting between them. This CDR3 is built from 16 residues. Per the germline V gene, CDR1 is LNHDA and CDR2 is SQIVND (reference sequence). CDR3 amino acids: CASSTRHAGADYGYTF. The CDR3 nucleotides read TGTGCCAGTAGTACAAGACACGCGGGGGCTGACTATGGCTACACCTTC.

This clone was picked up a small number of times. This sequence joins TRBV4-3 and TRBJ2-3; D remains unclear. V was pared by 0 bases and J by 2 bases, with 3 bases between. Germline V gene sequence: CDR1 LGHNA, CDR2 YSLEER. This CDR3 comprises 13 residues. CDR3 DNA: TGCGCCAGCAGCCAAGAGCCCACAGATACGCAGTATTTT. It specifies CASSQEPTDTQYF.

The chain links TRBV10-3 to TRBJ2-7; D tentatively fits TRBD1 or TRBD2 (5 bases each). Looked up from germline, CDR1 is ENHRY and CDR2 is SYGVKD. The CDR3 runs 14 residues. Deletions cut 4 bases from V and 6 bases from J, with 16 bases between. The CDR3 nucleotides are TGTGCCATCAGTGCGGGGCTGACCGGTCTCGAGCAGTACTTC. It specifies CAISAGLTGLEQYF.

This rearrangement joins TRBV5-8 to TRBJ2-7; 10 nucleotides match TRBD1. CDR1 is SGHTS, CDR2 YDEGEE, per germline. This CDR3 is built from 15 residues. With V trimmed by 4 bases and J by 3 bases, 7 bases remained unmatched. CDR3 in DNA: TGTGCCAGCAGCCAACCGGACAGGGGGTACTACGAGCAGTACTTC. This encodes CASSQPDRGYYEQYF.

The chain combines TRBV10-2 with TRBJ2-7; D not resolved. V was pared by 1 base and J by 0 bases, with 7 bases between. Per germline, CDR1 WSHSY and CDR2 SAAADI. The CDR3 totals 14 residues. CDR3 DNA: TGCGCCAGCAGTGAGTACAGAAGCTCCTACGAGCAGTACTTC. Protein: CASSEYRSSYEQYF.

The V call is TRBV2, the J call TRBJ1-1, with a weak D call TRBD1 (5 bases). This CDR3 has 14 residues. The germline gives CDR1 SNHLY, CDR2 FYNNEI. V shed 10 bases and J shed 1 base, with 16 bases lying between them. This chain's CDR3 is CATQGRAENTEAFF. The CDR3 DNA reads TGTGCCACCCAGGGTAGGGCGGAGAACACTGAAGCTTTCTTT.

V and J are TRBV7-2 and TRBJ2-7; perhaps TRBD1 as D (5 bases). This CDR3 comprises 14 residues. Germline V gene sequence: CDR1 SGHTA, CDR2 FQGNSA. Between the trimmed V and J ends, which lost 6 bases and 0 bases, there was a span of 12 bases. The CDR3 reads CASSRGGPSYEQYF. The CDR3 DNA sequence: TGTGCCAGCAGTAGGGGCGGCCCCTCCTACGAGCAGTACTTC. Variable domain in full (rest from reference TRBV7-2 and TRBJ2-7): GAGVSQSPSNKVTEKGKDVELRCDPISGHTALYWYRQSLGQGLEFLIYFQGNSAPDKSGLPSDRFSAERTGGSVSTLTIQRTQQEDSAVYLCASSRGGPSYEQYFGPGTRLTVT.

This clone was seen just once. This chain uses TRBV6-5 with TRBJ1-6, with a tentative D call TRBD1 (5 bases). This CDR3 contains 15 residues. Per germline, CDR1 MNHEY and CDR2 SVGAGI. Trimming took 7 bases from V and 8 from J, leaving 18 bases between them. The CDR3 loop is CASMSRVRVDSPLHF. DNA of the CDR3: TGTGCCAGCATGAGTCGGGTCAGGGTAGATTCACCCCTCCACTTT.

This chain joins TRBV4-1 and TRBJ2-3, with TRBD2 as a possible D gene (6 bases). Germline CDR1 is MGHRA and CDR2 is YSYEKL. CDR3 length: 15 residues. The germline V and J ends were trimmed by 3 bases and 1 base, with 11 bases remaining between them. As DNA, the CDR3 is TGCGCCAGCAGCCAGTTAGCGGACGGCACAGATACGCAGTATTTT. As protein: CASSQLADGTDTQYF.

Here the CDR3 reads CASSIGQGRNQPQHF. CDR3 sequence (DNA): TGTGCCAGTAGTATTGGACAGGGACGAAATCAGCCCCAGCATTTT. The J gene is TRBJ1-5, the V gene TRBV19; the match to TRBD1 covers 8 bases. The CDR3 totals 15 residues. V was pared by 3 bases and J by 4 bases, with 5 bases of the junction left unmatched. From germline, CDR1 is LNHDA and CDR2 SQIVND (reference sequence).

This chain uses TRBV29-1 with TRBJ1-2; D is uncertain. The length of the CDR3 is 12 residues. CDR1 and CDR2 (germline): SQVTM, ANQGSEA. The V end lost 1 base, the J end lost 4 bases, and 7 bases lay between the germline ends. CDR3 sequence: CSVEGRLYGYTF. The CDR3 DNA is TGCAGCGTTGAAGGCCGACTCTATGGCTACACCTTC.

In nucleotides, the CDR3 is TGTGCCAGCAGCATAGGACTGGGGGAGCAGTTCTTC. It encodes CASSIGLGEQFF. The V and J genes are TRBV7-3 and TRBJ2-1, with D perhaps matching TRBD2 (5 bases). The CDR3 consists of 12 residues. The V and J ends lost 5 bases and 10 bases respectively, with 12 bases between them. Germline CDR1 and CDR2: SGHTA and FQGTGA.

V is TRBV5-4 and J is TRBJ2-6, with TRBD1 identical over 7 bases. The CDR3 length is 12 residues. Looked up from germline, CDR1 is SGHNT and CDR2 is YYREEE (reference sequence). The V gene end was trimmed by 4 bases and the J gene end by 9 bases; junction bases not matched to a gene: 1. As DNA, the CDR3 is TGTGCCAGCAGCAGGACAGGCAACGTCCTGACTTTC. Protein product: CASSRTGNVLTF.